The next 11 T cell receptor beta chains were all read from a single sample in a study of cytomegalovirus exposure and HLA in healthy donors. Use of 60 Vbeta and 13 Jbeta primers characterized the PCR. Assay used: immunoSEQ multiplex PCR; TCRdb lists only in-frame clones, some missing. The data contain some 180,000 clones, about three quarters of them singletons. Sequenced material: PBMCs. These receptors all stem from a man aged 18 to 29 in good health and CMV-seronegative.

The count of this clone is one. V is TRBV6-1 and J is TRBJ1-1, with D maybe TRBD1 (5 bases). This CDR3 is built from 15 residues. Germline assignment: CDR1 MNHNS and CDR2 SASEGT. The ends were cut back, 3 bases at V and 4 bases at J, with 15 bases in the middle. CDR3 amino acids: CASSERDYSGTEAFF. The CDR3 DNA sequence: TGTGCCAGCAGTGAGCGGGACTACAGTGGCACTGAAGCTTTCTTT.

The chain uses TRBV18 and TRBJ1-5; D is uncertain. Germline CDR1 reads KGHSH; CDR2 reads LQKENI. Trimming stripped 4 bases from V and 5 bases from J, with 6 bases between. The CDR3 has 12 amino acids. CDR3 amino acids: CASSRQDQPQHF. The CDR3 region has the DNA TGTGCCAGCTCACGGCAGGATCAGCCCCAGCATTTT.

The V and J genes are TRBV9 and TRBJ2-1; 7 bases match TRBD2. There are 16 residues in the CDR3. CDR1 is SGDLS and CDR2 is YYNGEE in the germline V gene. J gave up 6 bases and V 2 bases, and 11 bases lay outside the gene matches. CDR3: CASSVGGAGESNEQFF. The CDR3 nucleotides are TGTGCCAGCAGCGTGGGCGGGGCGGGGGAAAGCAATGAGCAGTTCTTC.

This clone was recorded a few times. The rearrangement joins TRBV2 to TRBJ1-3, with 9 bases matching TRBD1. Germline CDR1 SNHLY, CDR2 FYNNEI. This CDR3 spans 20 amino acids. The J segment lost 0 bases and the V segment lost 6 bases, leaving 18 bases of the junction unmatched. DNA for the CDR3: TGTGCCAGCAGAAACCCAAAGGGACAGGGCTGGGGTAGCTCTGGAAACACCATATATTTT. Its translation is CASRNPKGQGWGSSGNTIYF.

V and J are TRBV18 and TRBJ2-6; D may be TRBD1 (6 bases). The CDR3 sequence is 17 residues long. In germline, CDR1 is KGHSH, CDR2 LQKENI. Trimming shortened V by 4 bases and J by 0 bases, and 13 bases separated the two germline ends. CDR3 loop: CASSQQGPYSGANVLTF. The CDR3 coding sequence is TGTGCCAGCTCACAACAGGGCCCCTACTCTGGGGCCAACGTCCTGACTTTC.

This clone was seen a few times. The chain is built from TRBV19 and TRBJ2-7; 9 nucleotides match TRBD2. CDR1 and CDR2 (germline): LNHDA, SQIVND (reference sequence). With 0 bases clipped from V and 2 bases from J, the junction kept 8 bases outside the gene matches. This CDR3 has 17 residues. Written as DNA, the CDR3 is TGTGCCAGTAGTATAGATCTACGGCTAGCGGGGACCTACGAGCAGTACTTC. This encodes CASSIDLRLAGTYEQYF.

The chain carries TRBV19 and TRBJ2-2; TRBD1 might be the D (5 bases). CDR1 is LNHDA, CDR2 SQIVND, per germline (reference sequence). The CDR3 has 14 amino acids. V lost 10 bases and J lost 1, with 13 bases in between. The CDR3 here is CATNPGQNTGELFF. The CDR3 DNA reads TGTGCCACGAACCCAGGACAGAACACCGGGGAGCTGTTTTTT.

This sequence joins TRBV5-1 and TRBJ1-6, with D possibly matching TRBD1 (6 bases). The germline gives CDR1 SGHRS, CDR2 YFSETQ. Trimming pared 0 bases from V and 5 bases from J, leaving 18 bases between. The CDR3 totals 18 residues. The CDR3 spells CASSLAVGGQPNNSPLHF. CDR3 in DNA: TGCGCCAGCAGCTTGGCCGTTGGGGGCCAGCCGAATAATTCACCCCTCCACTTT. Filled out from reference TRBV5-1 and TRBJ1-6, the complete variable domain reads KAGVTQTPRYLIKTRGQQVTLSCSPISGHRSVSWYQQTPGQGLQFLFEYFSETQRNKGNFPGRFSGRQFSNSRSEMNVSTLELGDSALYLCASSLAVGGQPNNSPLHFGNGTRLTVT.

V usage is TRBV7-9 and J usage is TRBJ2-1, with 13 bases identical to TRBD2. Germline V CDR1 and CDR2: SEHNR, FQNEAQ (reference sequence). V gave up 5 bases and J gave up 4 bases; unmatched junction bases: 5. This CDR3 is 16 amino acids long. The CDR3 bases are TGTGCCAGCAGCCAACGGACTAGCGGGGGATACAATGAGCAGTTCTTC. Encoded protein: CASSQRTSGGYNEQFF.

This clone was found a few times. This chain connects TRBV7-2 to TRBJ1-1; D possibly corresponds to TRBD1 (5 bases). Germline assignment: CDR1 SGHTA and CDR2 FQGNSA. V was cut by 5 bases and J by 1 base, with 11 bases left in between. The CDR3 consists of 14 residues. The CDR3, as DNA: TGTGCCAGCAGCCTATACACAGGGAACACTGAAGCTTTCTTT. Encoded protein: CASSLYTGNTEAFF.

The J gene is TRBJ1-2, the V gene TRBV2, with a tentative D call TRBD1 (6 bases). The CDR3 loop spans 12 amino acids. Germline CDR1 and CDR2: SNHLY and FYNNEI. The V end lost 5 bases, the J end lost 4 bases, and 8 bases lay between the germline ends. The CDR3 DNA is TGTGCCAGCAGTTCGGACAGCTATGGCTACACCTTC. This sequence encodes CASSSDSYGYTF.